The 31 T cell receptor beta chains in this list originate from one sample, sequenced in a study of early T cells in non-severe SARS-CoV-2 infection. MiXCR was run by TCRdb on the 5' RACE reads, yielding one entry per CDR3 protein. Here the sample spans more than 80,000 distinct CDR3 sequences, roughly an eighth being singletons. Sequencing was carried out using whole blood. The receptors were gathered from an adult who was a healthcare worker with PCR-confirmed SARS-CoV-2 infection or an uninfected control (not recorded which).

This chain connects TRBV5-6 to TRBJ1-1, with D possibly matching TRBD1 (6 bases). This CDR3 spans 14 amino acids. The ends were cut back, 2 bases at V and 10 bases at J, with 18 bases in the middle. The germline CDR1 and CDR2 sequences are SGHDT and YYEEEE. The CDR3 bases are TGTGCCAGCAGCTTAGTGACAGGCCCTTTGATAGCTTTCTTT. Protein sequence: CASSLVTGPLIAFF.

There are a few counts of this clonotype. The chain combines TRBV29-1 with TRBJ1-2; D call uncertain. Germline CDR1 SQVTM, CDR2 ANQGSEA. With 4 bases removed from V and 8 bases from J, the gap between germline ends came to 14 bases. The CDR3 spans 12 residues. DNA of the CDR3: TGCAGCGTTGGTAATACGGCTCGAGGCTACACCTTC. This sequence encodes CSVGNTARGYTF. The variable domain in full, completed from reference TRBV29-1 and TRBJ1-2, reads SAVISQKPSRDICQRGTSLTIQCQVDSQVTMMFWYRQQPGQSLTLIATANQGSEATYESGFVIDKFPISRPNLTFSTLTVSNMSPEDSSIYLCSVGNTARGYTFGSGTRLTVV.

This clonotype has only a few counts. The rearrangement joins TRBV30 to TRBJ1-1; TRBD1 is a possible D gene (5 bases). This CDR3 contains 14 residues. Germline loops: CDR1 GTSNPN, CDR2 SVGIG (reference sequence). Trimming cost V 2 bases and J 5 bases, with 15 bases left between them. The CDR3 bases are TGTGCCTGGAGTCTGTTGGGGGTGGGTACTGAAGCTTTCTTT. It codes for CAWSLLGVGTEAFF.

The V and J genes are TRBV29-1 and TRBJ1-1, with no clear D. The germline V and J ends were trimmed by 7 bases and 1 base, with 10 bases remaining between them. CDR3 length: 12 amino acids. Germline V gene lookup returns CDR1 SQVTM and CDR2 ANQGSEA. CDR3 nucleotides: TGCAGCGCGCCTACATCGAACACTGAAGCTTTCTTT. This codes for CSAPTSNTEAFF.

This sequence joins TRBV20-1 and TRBJ1-6; perhaps TRBD1 as D (6 bases). The germline gives CDR1 DFQATT, CDR2 SNEGSKA (reference sequence). The CDR3 covers 17 residues. The V and J ends lost 5 bases and 1 base respectively, with 18 bases between them. CDR3 nucleotides: TGCAGTGCTGACACAGGGTACTTCACGTCCTATAATTCACCCCTCCACTTT. Encoded protein: CSADTGYFTSYNSPLHF.

The chain employs TRBV29-1 and TRBJ2-7, with TRBD2 matching 8 bases. The germline V gene has CDR1 SQVTM and CDR2 ANQGSEA. The V gene end was trimmed by 2 bases and the J gene end by 2 bases; junction bases not matched to a gene: 5. The CDR3 is 14 residues long. The CDR3 reads CSVEYSGRPYEQYF. The CDR3 nucleotides read TGCAGCGTTGAATACAGCGGGAGACCCTACGAGCAGTACTTC.

V gene TRBV2 combines with J gene TRBJ2-7; TRBD1 or TRBD2 may be the D gene (6 bases each). Per the germline V gene, CDR1 is SNHLY and CDR2 is FYNNEI. CDR3 size: 15 residues. V gave up 7 bases and J gave up 2 bases, with 18 bases separating them. This CDR3 reads CASTELRGPTYEQYF. CDR3 nucleotide sequence: TGTGCCAGCACCGAACTTCGGGGGCCCACCTACGAGCAGTACTTC.

This clonotype appeared many times. The chain has TRBV6-5 and TRBJ2-1; D may be TRBD2 (5 bases). The V gene lost 6 bases and the J gene lost 4 bases, with 10 bases spanning the gap. The CDR3 totals 13 residues. Per the germline V gene, CDR1 is MNHEY and CDR2 is SVGAGI. The chain's CDR3 is CASSRSGYNEQFF. The CDR3 coding sequence is TGTGCCAGCAGCCGATCGGGATACAATGAGCAGTTCTTC.

This clonotype came up a few times. This chain connects TRBV7-9 to TRBJ1-6; D unresolved. The CDR3 runs to 14 residues. The V gene lost 1 base and the J gene lost 6 bases, with 7 bases spanning the gap. The germline gives CDR1 SEHNR, CDR2 FQNEAQ (reference sequence). CDR3: CASSLGPTNSPLHF. CDR3 nucleotide sequence: TGTGCCAGCAGCTTAGGACCCACTAATTCACCCCTCCACTTT.

The chain has TRBV7-2 and TRBJ2-3; D uncertain. This CDR3 is built from 12 residues. Per the germline V gene, CDR1 is SGHTA and CDR2 is FQGNSA. V lost 5 bases, J lost 6 bases, and 9 bases lay in between. In DNA, the CDR3 is TGTGCCAGCAGCCTTGTCATCGATACGCAGTATTTT. This gives the protein CASSLVIDTQYF.

This clonotype was picked up a small number of times. CDR3 coding DNA: TGCAGTGCTAGAGATCATTCCAGCCCAACAGGGGGCTACGAGCAGTACTTC. It codes for CSARDHSSPTGGYEQYF. The rearrangement joins TRBV20-1 to TRBJ2-7, with 8 nucleotides matching TRBD1. Germline CDR1 reads DFQATT; CDR2 reads SNEGSKA (reference sequence). V dropped 0 bases and J dropped 3; count of bases not matched to a gene: 13. This CDR3 comprises 17 residues.

Many counts were recorded for this clonotype. The chain employs TRBV12-3 or TRBV12-4 and TRBJ1-5; 8 bases agree with TRBD1. The V segment lost 2 bases and the J segment 6 bases; nucleotides outside the gene matches: 3. The CDR3 has 14 residues. The CDR3 loop is CASSLTTGVQPQHF. CDR3 nucleotides: TGTGCCAGCAGTTTAACGACAGGGGTTCAGCCCCAGCATTTT.

This clonotype was found many times. The chain combines TRBV5-4 with TRBJ2-3, with D unclear. V lost 0 bases and J 6 bases, leaving 11 bases between the germline ends. This CDR3 comprises 14 residues. Germline values: CDR1 SGHNT, CDR2 YYREEE (reference sequence). The CDR3 nucleotides are TGTGCCAGCAGCTTGGCCGCGGAGCCCGATACGCAGTATTTT. Its translation: CASSLAAEPDTQYF. The full variable domain, in which reference TRBV5-4 and TRBJ2-3 provide the parts outside the CDR3, is ETGVTQSPTHLIKTRGQQVTLRCSSQSGHNTVSWYQQALGQGPQFIFQYYREEENGRGNFPPRFSGLQFPNYSSELNVNALELDDSALYLCASSLAAEPDTQYFGPGTRLTVL.

This clonotype has a single count. This chain joins TRBV24-1 and TRBJ2-3, with 11 bases fitting TRBD2. V was pared by 6 bases and J by 7 bases, with 5 bases of the junction left unmatched. Germline V gives CDR1 KGHDR, CDR2 SFDVKD. The CDR3 runs to 14 residues. CDR3 region: CATSTSGSRHTQYF. CDR3 sequence (DNA): TGTGCCACCAGTACTAGCGGGAGTCGTCATACGCAGTATTTT.

Ten or more counts support this clonotype. This chain connects TRBV5-6 to TRBJ2-7; TRBD2 agrees at 11 bases. There are 16 residues in the CDR3. Unmatched junction bases numbered 5, after V lost 0 bases and J lost 3 bases. The germline V gene encodes CDR1 SGHDT and CDR2 YYEEEE. The DNA of the CDR3 is TGTGCCAGCAGCTTGGTCGGGGGACTAGCGGACTACGAGCAGTACTTC. Amino acids: CASSLVGGLADYEQYF.

This clonotype has just a few counts. V gene TRBV7-9 combines with J gene TRBJ2-3; TRBD1 matches at 7 bases. The CDR3 length is 14 residues. Germline V gives CDR1 SEHNR, CDR2 FQNEAQ (reference sequence). V was pared by 3 bases and J by 5 bases, with 5 bases of the junction left unmatched. The CDR3 here is CASSFTGARDTQYF. The DNA of the CDR3 is TGTGCCAGCAGCTTCACAGGGGCGAGAGATACGCAGTATTTT.

There are a few counts of this clonotype. This chain joins TRBV4-1 and TRBJ1-3; D perhaps matches TRBD1 (5 bases). Between the trimmed V and J ends, which lost 1 base and 0 bases, there was a span of 13 bases. The CDR3 totals 17 residues. Germline assignment: CDR1 MGHRA and CDR2 YSYEKL. CDR3 DNA: TGCGCCAGCAGCCAAGTAGGGACGGGAAACTCTGGAAACACCATATATTTT. Its protein is CASSQVGTGNSGNTIYF.

In this sample, this clonotype turned up a few times. V gene TRBV19 combines with J gene TRBJ2-1; possible D gene TRBD2, 5 bases. The CDR3 covers 14 residues. Germline V CDR1 and CDR2: LNHDA, SQIVND (reference sequence). Trimming removed 10 bases from V and 0 bases from J, with 13 bases in between. For the CDR3, the DNA is TGTGCCACCGATCGGGGTGTCTCCTACAATGAGCAGTTCTTC. This translates into CATDRGVSYNEQFF.

There are a few counts of this clonotype. The rearrangement links TRBV5-1 to TRBJ1-5; TRBD1 is a possible D gene (5 bases). Trimming stripped 0 bases from V and 4 bases from J, with 8 bases between. This CDR3 has 14 residues. CDR1 and CDR2 (germline): SGHRS, YFSETQ. The CDR3 spells CASSLEAGNQPQHF. DNA for the CDR3: TGCGCCAGCAGCTTGGAAGCAGGGAATCAGCCCCAGCATTTT. Drawing the rest from reference TRBV5-1 and TRBJ1-5, the complete variable domain is KAGVTQTPRYLIKTRGQQVTLSCSPISGHRSVSWYQQTPGQGLQFLFEYFSETQRNKGNFPGRFSGRQFSNSRSEMNVSTLELGDSALYLCASSLEAGNQPQHFGDGTRLSIL.

This clonotype was detected a few times. The chain combines TRBV19 with TRBJ2-7, with a tentative D call TRBD2 (6 bases). Germline CDR1 and CDR2: LNHDA and SQIVND (reference sequence). This CDR3 is built from 14 residues. Between the trimmed V and J ends, which lost 4 bases and 2 bases, there was a span of 12 bases. CDR3 in DNA: TGTGCCAGTAGTAGCGGGAACGGTCCCTACGAGCAGTACTTC. Translation gives CASSSGNGPYEQYF. Drawing the rest from reference TRBV19 and TRBJ2-7, the complete variable domain is DGGITQSPKYLFRKEGQNVTLSCEQNLNHDAMYWYRQDPGQGLRLIYYSQIVNDFQKGDIAEGYSVSREKKESFPLTVTSAQKNPTAFYLCASSSGNGPYEQYFGPGTRLTVT.

This chain connects TRBV7-2 to TRBJ2-3; 8 nucleotides agree with TRBD2. The CDR3 is 16 amino acids. The V segment lost 5 bases and the J segment 0 bases; nucleotides outside the gene matches: 7. Germline values: CDR1 SGHTA, CDR2 FQGNSA. CDR3 nucleotide sequence: TGTGCCAGCAGCCAAACTAGCGGATCTAGCACAGATACGCAGTATTTT. It specifies CASSQTSGSSTDTQYF.

This clonotype has just a few counts. This chain links TRBV28 with TRBJ1-5; D call uncertain. CDR1 and CDR2 from the germline V gene are MDHEN and SYDVKM. The CDR3 spans 14 residues. V lost 11 bases, J lost 0 bases, and 14 bases lay in between. The CDR3 loop reads CALGAETSNQPQHF. The CDR3 bases are TGTGCCCTGGGCGCGGAGACTAGCAATCAGCCCCAGCATTTT.

This chain uses TRBV30 with TRBJ2-1, with D possibly being TRBD1 or TRBD2 (7 bases each). V lost 4 bases to trimming and J lost 6 bases, with 13 bases between them. The CDR3 has 13 residues. Germline CDR1 is GTSNPN and CDR2 is SVGIG (reference sequence). CDR3 region: CAWMQGGVNEQFF. As DNA, the CDR3 is TGTGCCTGGATGCAGGGGGGGGTCAATGAGCAGTTCTTC. Variable domain in full (rest from reference TRBV30 and TRBJ2-1): SQTIHQWPATLVQPVGSPLSLECTVEGTSNPNLYWYRQAAGRGLQLLFYSVGIGQISSEVPQNLSASRPQDRQFILSSKKLLLSDSGFYLCAWMQGGVNEQFFGPGTRLTVL.

This chain connects TRBV2 to TRBJ1-1; TRBD1 is a possible D gene (5 bases). The germline CDR1 and CDR2 sequences are SNHLY and FYNNEI. V was cut by 8 bases and J by 4 bases, with 14 bases left in between. CDR3 size: 13 residues. For the CDR3, the DNA is TGTGCCAGCCGGGGTGGGGCGCTCACTGAAGCTTTCTTT. Residues: CASRGGALTEAFF.

This clonotype was found many times. This rearrangement joins TRBV6-5 to TRBJ2-7; TRBD2 matches 14 bases. The CDR3 sequence is 19 residues long. Germline values: CDR1 MNHEY, CDR2 SVGAGI. V lost 5 bases, J lost 7 bases, and 19 bases stayed unmatched. DNA of the CDR3: TGTGCCAGCAGTCAAAGGCCCGGGACTAGCGGGAGCATAAATCGAGAGCAGTACTTC. It codes for CASSQRPGTSGSINREQYF.

The chain joins TRBV18 to TRBJ2-7; 7 bases agree with TRBD2. Germline CDR1 and CDR2: KGHSH and LQKENI. The CDR3 loop spans 13 amino acids. V trimming: 8 bases; J trimming: 2 bases; junction bases outside the gene matches: 6. In nucleotides, the CDR3 is TGTGCCAGCCCGGGGGGAGAGGCCTACGAGCAGTACTTC. This sequence encodes CASPGGEAYEQYF.

This clonotype has a count of ten or more. This chain connects TRBV7-9 to TRBJ1-1, with 8 bases matching TRBD1. The CDR3 has 15 residues. Germline-derived CDR1 and CDR2 are SEHNR and FQNEAQ (reference sequence). V lost 5 bases, J lost 3 bases, and 8 bases stayed unmatched. In DNA, the CDR3 is TGTGCCAGCAGCCCGGACAGGGAGAAATACACTGAAGCTTTCTTT. It is translated as CASSPDREKYTEAFF.

This clonotype was observed a few times. The chain links TRBV12-5 to TRBJ2-7; 7 bases fit TRBD2. The V gene's germline CDR1 is LGHNT and CDR2 FRNRAP. This CDR3 has 14 residues. Germline trimming cut 9 bases from V and 4 bases from J; bases unmatched to any gene: 12. CDR3 sequence: CASSGAGVGYEQYF. The CDR3 DNA follows: TGTGCTAGCTCCGGGGCGGGAGTAGGGTACGAGCAGTACTTC.

This clonotype was counted ten times or more. The chain links TRBV27 to TRBJ1-1; no definite D call. CDR3 length: 15 residues. V lost 3 bases and J lost 1, with 12 bases in between. The germline CDR1 and CDR2 sequences are MNHEY and SMNVEV (reference sequence). CDR3 bases: TGTGCCAGCAGTTTGGTCCGGGGATGGAACACTGAAGCTTTCTTT. Translation: CASSLVRGWNTEAFF.

V is TRBV27 and J is TRBJ2-7; D is possibly TRBD2 (7 bases). Trimming pared 2 bases from V and 2 bases from J, leaving 16 bases between. Per the germline V gene, CDR1 is MNHEY and CDR2 is SMNVEV (reference sequence). CDR3 length equals 16 residues. The CDR3 nucleotides are TGTGCCAGCAGTTTAGGACGGGGGGCAGGCCCCTACGAGCAGTACTTC. Residues: CASSLGRGAGPYEQYF.

V gene TRBV29-1 combines with J gene TRBJ2-5, with D uncertain. The CDR3 covers 12 residues. Per germline, CDR1 SQVTM and CDR2 ANQGSEA. The V end was cut by 8 bases, the J end by 2 bases, with 12 bases between. The CDR3 DNA reads TGCAGCAGGATCCATTTTCAAGAGACCCAGTACTTC. It yields the protein CSRIHFQETQYF.